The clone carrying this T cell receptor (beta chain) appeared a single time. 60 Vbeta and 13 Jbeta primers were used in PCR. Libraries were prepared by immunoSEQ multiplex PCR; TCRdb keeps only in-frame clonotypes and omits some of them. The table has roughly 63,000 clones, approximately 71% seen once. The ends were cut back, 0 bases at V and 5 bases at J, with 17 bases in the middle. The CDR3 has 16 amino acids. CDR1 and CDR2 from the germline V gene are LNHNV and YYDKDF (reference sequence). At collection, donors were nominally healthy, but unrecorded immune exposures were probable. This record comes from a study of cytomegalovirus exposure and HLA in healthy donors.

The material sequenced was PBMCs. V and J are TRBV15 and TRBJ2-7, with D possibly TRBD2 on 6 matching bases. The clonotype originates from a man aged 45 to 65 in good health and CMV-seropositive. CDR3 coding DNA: TGTGCCACCAGCAGAGACGCGGGGAAGAGGTTGGACGAGCAGTACTTC. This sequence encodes CATSRDAGKRLDEQYF.